The TCR beta chain described here comes from a study of T cells in Graves' hyperthyroidism and ophthalmopathy. Amplification targeted TCR beta CDR3 regions from RNA transcripts. First-round RT-PCR of the TCR CDR3 relied on the HTBI primer set. From the multiplex PCR reads, TCRdb called clonotypes with MiXCR, one entry per CDR3 protein. This sample has some 560,000 distinct CDR3 sequences, with about 15% found just once. This clonotype was observed at least ten times. The study enrolled patients aged 18 to 65 with newly diagnosed hyperthyroidism of under 2 months' duration. This sequence originates from a woman in her twenties or thirties with Graves' hyperthyroidism. Material: blood.

The DNA of the CDR3 is TGTGCCACCAGTGATGCTGGGACCGATAATAGCAATCAGCCCCAGCATTTT. Translated: CATSDAGTDNSNQPQHF. The rearrangement links TRBV24-1 to TRBJ1-5, with a possible D match to TRBD1 (5 bases). Germline values: CDR1 KGHDR, CDR2 SFDVKD. There are 17 residues in the CDR3. Between the trimmed V and J ends, which lost 3 bases and 0 bases, there was a span of 14 bases.